The 29 T cell receptor beta chains below all came from one sample that was sequenced in a study of T cell responses to AZD1222 COVID-19 vaccine. The protocol was immunoSEQ multiplex PCR, while the TCRdb copy is restricted to in-frame clones and leaves out a portion. The data hold roughly 120,000 clones, with 87% observed a single time. This specimen was peripheral blood, taken on day 0 of AZD1222 vaccination. Source of these receptors: an adult in good health.

This clone was observed once. The chain links TRBV6-1 to TRBJ1-4; D might be TRBD1 (5 bases). The CDR3 consists of 16 residues. The V gene's germline CDR1 is MNHNS and CDR2 SASEGT. V was clipped by 2 bases and J by 14 bases, with 24 bases between them. The CDR3 is CASSEPPGRTKVWLFF. In DNA, the CDR3 is TGTGCCAGCAGTGAACCGCCGGGACGGACTAAGGTGTGGCTGTTTTTT.

The rearrangement joins TRBV3-1 (or the pseudogene TRBV3-2) to TRBJ1-6; D is undetermined. This CDR3 has 16 amino acids. V was trimmed by 1 base and J by 7 bases, leaving 14 bases between them. Germline loops: CDR1 LGHDT, CDR2 YNNKEL (reference sequence). CDR3 bases: TGTGCCAGCAGCCAAGCCCAGGAGACGGTAAATTCACCCCTCCACTTT. It yields the protein CASSQAQETVNSPLHF.

V and J are TRBV27 and TRBJ1-5; D ambiguous. There are 13 residues in the CDR3. CDR1 MNHEY and CDR2 SMNVEV come from the germline V gene (reference sequence). V was cut by 2 bases and J by 6 bases, with 8 bases left in between. CDR3 loop: CASSLISGQPQHF. The CDR3, as DNA: TGTGCCAGCAGTTTAATTTCCGGTCAGCCCCAGCATTTT.

V is TRBV6-5 and J is TRBJ2-7; a possible D gene is TRBD1 (5 bases). The CDR3 covers 15 residues. The germline V gene has CDR1 MNHEY and CDR2 SVGAGI. V was shortened by 8 bases and J by 1 base, with 18 bases between the two germline ends. CDR3 sequence (DNA): TGTGCCAGCCTTGAACCTAGGGGATTTTCCTACGAGCAGTACTTC. Translation: CASLEPRGFSYEQYF.

This clone was found once. This chain connects TRBV12-3 or TRBV12-4 to TRBJ1-3, with D uncertain. Trimming removed 3 bases from V and 7 bases from J, with 7 bases in between. The CDR3 totals 12 residues. CDR3 nucleotide sequence: TGTGCCAGCAGTTTCAGTGGTAACACCATATATTTT. It yields the protein CASSFSGNTIYF.

This chain uses TRBV6-1 with TRBJ1-2; D may be TRBD1 (6 bases). This CDR3 has 16 residues. The V gene lost 2 bases and the J gene lost 2 bases, with 15 bases spanning the gap. CDR1 and CDR2 (germline): MNHNS, SASEGT. The CDR3 bases are TGTGCCAGCAGTGAAAATCTGGGGGCGCAGAACTATGGCTACACCTTC. It encodes CASSENLGAQNYGYTF.

This clone was detected only once. The chain is built from TRBV5-6 and TRBJ2-5; D not resolved. Trimming shortened V by 1 base and J by 3 bases, and 7 bases separated the two germline ends. The CDR3 spans 13 residues. Germline V gives CDR1 SGHDT, CDR2 YYEEEE. The CDR3 sequence is CASSLRAEETQYF. The CDR3 nucleotides are TGTGCCAGCAGCTTGCGGGCAGAAGAGACCCAGTACTTC.

This chain uses TRBV12-3 or TRBV12-4 with TRBJ1-1; D is unresolved. Trimming cost V 3 bases and J 0 bases, with 5 bases left between them. The CDR3 is made up of 13 amino acids. CDR3 nucleotides: TGTGCCAGCAGTTTTTATCTGAACACTGAAGCTTTCTTT. Its translation: CASSFYLNTEAFF.

In this sample, this clone turned up a few times. J is TRBJ2-7 and V is TRBV11-2, with D possibly TRBD1 on 6 matching bases. V shed 4 bases and J shed 3 bases, with 13 bases lying between them. CDR1 is SGHAT, CDR2 FQNNGV, per germline. CDR3 length: 14 amino acids. CDR3 DNA: TGTGCCAGCAGCTCCTTACAGGGTGGCTACGAGCAGTACTTC. It translates to CASSSLQGGYEQYF.

The J gene is TRBJ2-1, the V gene TRBV5-1; 7 bases are a match to TRBD2. The CDR3 is made up of 14 amino acids. CDR1 and CDR2 from the germline V gene are SGHRS and YFSETQ. V lost 1 base to trimming and J lost 4 bases; unmatched junction nucleotides: 2. As DNA, the CDR3 is TGCGCCAGCAGCTTGTACGGGGGGTACAATGAGCAGTTCTTC. This gives the protein CASSLYGGYNEQFF.

This clone occurred once. J is TRBJ1-5 and V is TRBV6-5, with TRBD1 matching 9 bases. This CDR3 spans 15 amino acids. The germline V gene has CDR1 MNHEY and CDR2 SVGAGI. V trimming: 5 bases; J trimming: 4 bases; junction bases outside the gene matches: 6. CDR3 loop: CASSQGQGWNQPQHF. The DNA of the CDR3 is TGTGCCAGCAGTCAGGGACAGGGATGGAATCAGCCCCAGCATTTT.

This chain connects TRBV7-3 to TRBJ2-3; TRBD2 aligns across 7 bases. V dropped 2 bases and J dropped 0; count of bases not matched to a gene: 5. The length of the CDR3 is 16 residues. Germline V gene sequence: CDR1 SGHTA, CDR2 FQGTGA. The CDR3 spells CASSLSSGTSTDTQYF. In DNA form, the CDR3 reads TGTGCCAGCAGCTTATCAAGCGGGACTAGCACAGATACGCAGTATTTT.

The V and J genes are TRBV11-2 and TRBJ1-2, with 7 bases identical to TRBD1. V shed 5 bases and J 2 bases; nucleotides not matched to a gene: 11. The CDR3 sequence is 16 residues long. Germline V lookup: CDR1 SGHAT, CDR2 FQNNGV. The CDR3 reads CASSVSRGTANYGYTF. In DNA, the CDR3 is TGTGCCAGCAGCGTTAGCCGTGGGACAGCGAACTATGGCTACACCTTC. Using reference TRBV11-2 and TRBJ1-2 for the parts outside the CDR3, the full variable domain is EAGVAQSPRYKIIEKRQSVAFWCNPISGHATLYWYQQILGQGPKLLIQFQNNGVVDDSQLPKDRFSAERLKGVDSTLKIQPAKLEDSAVYLCASSVSRGTANYGYTFGSGTRLTVV.

The chain links TRBV15 to TRBJ2-7; 8 bases match TRBD2. Looked up from germline, CDR1 is LNHNV and CDR2 is YYDKDF (reference sequence). Trimming cost V 5 bases and J 4 bases; bases outside gene matches: 4. The CDR3 extends over 13 amino acids. CDR3 protein: CATSRGGFYEQYF. CDR3 coding DNA: TGTGCCACCAGCCGGGGGGGGTTTTACGAGCAGTACTTC.

The chain links TRBV30 to TRBJ2-2; D perhaps matches TRBD2 (6 bases). The CDR3 is 13 amino acids. Between the trimmed V and J ends, which lost 0 bases and 7 bases, there was a span of 9 bases. The germline V gene has CDR1 GTSNPN and CDR2 SVGIG (reference sequence). The chain's CDR3 is CAWSVGGVGELFF. The CDR3 nucleotides are TGTGCCTGGAGTGTCGGGGGAGTCGGGGAGCTGTTTTTT.

The chain combines TRBV5-5 with TRBJ2-7; weak D call: TRBD2 (6 bases). This CDR3 has 13 residues. Trimming stripped 1 base from V and 7 bases from J, with 12 bases between. Germline CDR1 SGHKS, CDR2 YYEKEE (reference sequence). The CDR3 coding sequence is TGTGCCAGCAGCTTGAGTTCGGGGGTTGAGCAGTACTTC. It translates to CASSLSSGVEQYF.

The chain recombines TRBV9 with TRBJ2-7; D is possibly TRBD2 (5 bases). The CDR3 runs to 23 residues. Deletions cut 1 base from V and 1 base from J, with 36 bases between. Germline assignment: CDR1 SGDLS and CDR2 YYNGEE. DNA for the CDR3: TGTGCCAGCAGCGTAACCGACCGGGAAAAGTCCACTGTTCAAGATCCTAGTTCCTACGAGCAGTACTTC. Residues: CASSVTDREKSTVQDPSSYEQYF.

The V call is TRBV28, the J call TRBJ2-7, with D possibly being TRBD2 (6 bases). The ends were cut back, 6 bases at V and 0 bases at J, with 12 bases in the middle. Germline V gene sequence: CDR1 MDHEN, CDR2 SYDVKM. The CDR3 spans 14 residues. The CDR3 bases are TGTGCCAGCAGCGGGGGTTTCGGCTCCTACGAGCAGTACTTC. It is translated as CASSGGFGSYEQYF.

This chain connects TRBV28 to TRBJ2-3; maybe TRBD2 (5 bases). The CDR3 has 17 residues. The germline CDR1 and CDR2 sequences are MDHEN and SYDVKM. Trimming removed 4 bases from V and 0 bases from J, with 17 bases in between. CDR3 residues: CASSSLELGSSTDTQYF. The CDR3 coding sequence is TGTGCCAGCAGTTCCCTGGAGTTAGGGAGCAGCACAGATACGCAGTATTTT.

This chain connects TRBV6-1 to TRBJ2-7; D is uncertain. The ends were cut back, 2 bases at V and 9 bases at J, with 8 bases in the middle. The CDR3 runs 11 residues. The germline V gene encodes CDR1 MNHNS and CDR2 SASEGT. The CDR3 sequence is CASSESAGQYF. DNA of the CDR3: TGTGCCAGCAGTGAATCGGCCGGGCAGTACTTC.

The chain uses TRBV29-1 and TRBJ1-1; the match to TRBD1 covers 8 bases. The germline CDR1 and CDR2 sequences are SQVTM and ANQGSEA. Unmatched junction bases numbered 11, after V lost 7 bases and J lost 7 bases. The CDR3 length is 13 residues. DNA for the CDR3: TGCAGCGCTGGAATGGGCAGGGGGCTTGAAGCTTTCTTT. Encoded protein: CSAGMGRGLEAFF.

The CDR3 loop reads CASSQDDRYEQYF. In DNA, the CDR3 is TGTGCCAGCAGCCAAGATGACAGATACGAGCAGTACTTC. The chain uses TRBV4-2 and TRBJ2-7; D possibly corresponds to TRBD1 (5 bases). Germline V gives CDR1 LGHNA, CDR2 YNFKEQ. This CDR3 comprises 13 residues. V was pared by 0 bases and J by 4 bases, with 7 bases between.

The rearrangement uses TRBV25-1 and TRBJ1-1, with a possible D match to TRBD1 (5 bases). This CDR3 contains 15 residues. In germline, CDR1 is MGHDK, CDR2 SYGVNS. V was clipped by 2 bases and J by 0 bases, with 10 bases between them. CDR3 residues: CASSEAGGMNTEAFF. The CDR3 DNA sequence: TGTGCCAGCAGTGAAGCGGGGGGAATGAACACTGAAGCTTTCTTT. The whole variable domain, remainder taken from reference TRBV25-1 and TRBJ1-1, is EADIYQTPRYLVIGTGKKITLECSQTMGHDKMYWYQQDPGMELHLIHYSYGVNSTEKGDLSSESTVSRIRTEHFPLTLESARPSHTSQYLCASSEAGGMNTEAFFGQGTRLTVV.

The rearrangement links TRBV18 to TRBJ2-7; possibly TRBD2 for D (6 bases). The CDR3 covers 14 residues. V was shortened by 3 bases and J by 2 bases, with 11 bases between the two germline ends. Germline values: CDR1 KGHSH, CDR2 LQKENI. DNA for the CDR3: TGTGCCAGCTCACCCCCTCCGGGGGCCTACGAGCAGTACTTC. As protein: CASSPPPGAYEQYF.

The chain combines TRBV9 with TRBJ2-2; TRBD1 might be the D (5 bases). Trimming left V 5 bases short and J 7 bases short, with 15 bases between. CDR1 and CDR2 (germline): SGDLS, YYNGEE. The CDR3 has 14 residues. The CDR3 sequence is CASRLQGGGGELFF. The CDR3 DNA reads as TGTGCCAGCAGACTCCAGGGCGGCGGCGGGGAGCTGTTTTTT.

This rearrangement joins TRBV11-2 to TRBJ2-5; 7 positions agree with TRBD2. The germline V gene encodes CDR1 SGHAT and CDR2 FQNNGV. CDR3 length: 14 amino acids. The trim removed 1 base at V and 5 bases at J, leaving 4 bases unmatched. DNA of the CDR3: TGTGCCAGCAGCTTAGGACTAGCTGGGGAGACCCAGTACTTC. This sequence encodes CASSLGLAGETQYF.

CDR3 in DNA: TGTGCCAGTAGTACGAACAGGGGCCTCTTTCAAGAGACCCAGTACTTC. This translates into CASSTNRGLFQETQYF. The chain joins TRBV19 to TRBJ2-5; 7 positions match TRBD1. The V gene end was trimmed by 4 bases and the J gene end by 2 bases; junction bases not matched to a gene: 10. CDR3 length equals 16 residues. CDR1 and CDR2 (germline): LNHDA, SQIVND (reference sequence).

This clone was recorded once. V gene TRBV5-1 combines with J gene TRBJ2-7; 7 bases fit TRBD2. CDR1 is SGHRS and CDR2 is YFSETQ in the germline V gene. V was clipped by 0 bases and J by 2 bases; unmatched bases: 2. The CDR3 has 14 residues. CDR3 amino acids: CASSLGGSTYEQYF. DNA of the CDR3: TGCGCCAGCAGCTTGGGCGGGAGTACCTACGAGCAGTACTTC.

The CDR3 sequence: CASGGSGSWSTDTQYF. The CDR3 DNA reads TGTGCCAGCGGGGGGAGCGGGAGCTGGAGCACAGATACGCAGTATTTT. The chain joins TRBV28 to TRBJ2-3; 8 nucleotides match TRBD2. Looked up from germline, CDR1 is MDHEN and CDR2 is SYDVKM. The CDR3 consists of 16 residues. The V and J ends lost 8 bases and 0 bases, in that order; junction bases with no gene match: 10.